This passage covers 21 T cell receptor beta chains from one sample sequenced in a study of PD-L1 blockade in urothelial cancer. Specified time point: peripheral blood 6 weeks after treatment start. Profiling relied on immunoSEQ multiplex PCR, and the TCRdb table lists in-frame clones only, not all of them. Of about 35,000 clones in the sample, approximately 84% are singletons; the top ten hold under 12%. This specimen consisted of PBMCs, obtained around atezolizumab (anti-PD-L1) treatment. These receptors were taken from a middle-aged man with urothelial cancer.

The chain's CDR3 is CASSKDGLAGGEMQYF. The CDR3 coding sequence is TGTGCCAGCAGCAAAGACGGACTAGCGGGAGGGGAGATGCAGTATTTT. The chain uses TRBV11-2 and TRBJ2-3; 15 bases are shared with TRBD2. This CDR3 region has 16 residues. Trimming at V came to 5 bases and at J to 11 bases, leaving 11 bases not matched to a gene. The germline V gene encodes CDR1 SGHAT and CDR2 FQNNGV.

The V and J genes are TRBV6-1 and TRBJ2-2; a possible D gene is TRBD2 (5 bases). Germline lookup yields CDR1 MNHNS and CDR2 SASEGT. This CDR3 has 15 amino acids. Trimming left V 6 bases short and J 1 base short, with 12 bases between. The CDR3 protein is CASSAFRENTGELFF. The CDR3 region has the DNA TGTGCCAGCAGCGCCTTCCGGGAGAACACCGGGGAGCTGTTTTTT.

This sequence joins TRBV30 and TRBJ1-1, with TRBD1 matching over 12 bases. This CDR3 has 13 residues. Germline V CDR1 and CDR2: GTSNPN, SVGIG (reference sequence). Trimming removed 1 base from V and 12 bases from J; junction bases left unmatched: 6. In nucleotides, the CDR3 is TGTGCCTGGAGTGATGGGACAGGGGGCGAGACTTTCTTT. This sequence encodes CAWSDGTGGETFF.

The chain links TRBV6-4 to TRBJ2-3, with 11 bases that match TRBD2. CDR3 length: 20 amino acids. V dropped 6 bases and J dropped 3; count of bases not matched to a gene: 20. In germline, CDR1 is MRHNA, CDR2 SNTAGT. CDR3 loop: CASRESGTSGIASSTDTQYF. The CDR3 DNA reads TGTGCCAGCAGGGAATCCGGGACTAGCGGTATCGCCAGCTCAACAGATACGCAGTATTTT.

V gene TRBV4-3 combines with J gene TRBJ2-7; D might be TRBD1 (7 bases). The length of the CDR3 is 16 residues. Germline CDR1 and CDR2: LGHNA and YSLEER. The V end lost 0 bases, the J end lost 5 bases, and 17 bases lay between the germline ends. CDR3 nucleotide sequence: TGCGCCAGCAGCCAAGATCTCGGACAGGAGGGTCACGAGCAGTACTTC. Amino acids: CASSQDLGQEGHEQYF.

This chain links TRBV7-3 with TRBJ2-7; 7 bases align to TRBD1. This CDR3 comprises 15 residues. Per germline, CDR1 SGHTA and CDR2 FQGTGA. With V trimmed by 5 bases and J by 7 bases, 14 bases remained unmatched. The CDR3 nucleotides are TGTGCCAGCAGCAAAGATAGAATCGGACAGGAGGAGCAGTACTTC. Its translation: CASSKDRIGQEEQYF.

V is TRBV29-1 and J is TRBJ1-1; possibly TRBD1 for D (5 bases). Germline CDR1 reads SQVTM; CDR2 reads ANQGSEA. The CDR3 is 13 residues long. Between the trimmed V and J ends, which lost 6 bases and 0 bases, there was a span of 11 bases. The CDR3 nucleotides read TGCAGCGTGGCGACAGCAATGAACACTGAAGCTTTCTTT. Amino acids: CSVATAMNTEAFF.

The CDR3 reads CASRTLGGRRTGELFF. Here the CDR3 DNA reads TGTGCCAGCAGAACCCTCGGGGGGAGAAGAACCGGGGAGCTGTTTTTT. V is TRBV7-8 and J is TRBJ2-2, with 7 bases aligning to TRBD2. Germline V gene lookup returns CDR1 SGHVS and CDR2 FQNEAQ. This CDR3 region has 16 residues. V lost 6 bases and J lost 5; bases outside the gene matches: 12.

The chain combines TRBV6-6 with TRBJ2-4, with a tentative D call TRBD2 (6 bases). Germline values: CDR1 MNHNY, CDR2 SVGAGI (reference sequence). This CDR3 spans 13 amino acids. Between the trimmed V and J ends, which lost 0 bases and 15 bases, there was a span of 15 bases. Here the CDR3 DNA reads TGTGCCAGCAGTTACTCAGGCGGGGTTGGAGGGTACTTC. It translates to CASSYSGGVGGYF.

The chain combines TRBV7-2 with TRBJ2-7; maybe TRBD2 (6 bases). The ends were cut back, 6 bases at V and 3 bases at J, with 15 bases in the middle. This CDR3 has 14 amino acids. The germline V gene has CDR1 SGHTA and CDR2 FQGNSA. The CDR3 DNA reads TGTGCCAGCAGTTTCGGGGGATCCCACTACGAGCAGTACTTC. This translates into CASSFGGSHYEQYF.

V and J are TRBV7-2 and TRBJ2-7; 13 nucleotides agree with TRBD2. Trimming at V came to 1 base and at J to 5 bases, leaving 2 bases not matched to a gene. Germline loops: CDR1 SGHTA, CDR2 FQGNSA. The CDR3 totals 15 residues. Here the CDR3 DNA reads TGTGCCAGCAGCTTAGTGGGGACTAGCGGGAACGAGCAGTACTTC. Amino acids: CASSLVGTSGNEQYF.

The J gene is TRBJ2-5, the V gene TRBV11-2; tentative D call: TRBD2 (6 bases). Trimming removed 6 bases at V and 2 bases at J, with 16 bases between. The CDR3 runs to 15 residues. Per germline, CDR1 SGHAT and CDR2 FQNNGV. The DNA of the CDR3 is TGTGCCAGCAGGAGTTGGGGGGTTCGGCAAGAGACCCAGTACTTC. It yields the protein CASRSWGVRQETQYF. Drawing the rest from reference TRBV11-2 and TRBJ2-5, the complete variable domain is EAGVAQSPRYKIIEKRQSVAFWCNPISGHATLYWYQQILGQGPKLLIQFQNNGVVDDSQLPKDRFSAERLKGVDSTLKIQPAKLEDSAVYLCASRSWGVRQETQYFGPGTRLLVL.

The CDR3 sequence is CASSFGEHNEQFF. CDR3 nucleotide sequence: TGTGCCAGCAGTTTCGGGGAGCACAATGAGCAGTTCTTC. The chain recombines TRBV6-5 with TRBJ2-1; D possibly corresponds to TRBD2 (5 bases). The CDR3 is made up of 13 amino acids. Germline assignment: CDR1 MNHEY and CDR2 SVGAGI. Trimming pared 4 bases from V and 5 bases from J, leaving 9 bases between.

The chain couples TRBV28 to TRBJ2-3; 7 positions match TRBD2. V was pared by 5 bases and J by 4 bases, with 6 bases of the junction left unmatched. The CDR3 spans 14 residues. Germline V lookup: CDR1 MDHEN, CDR2 SYDVKM. The CDR3 reads CASSPSGVADTQYF. CDR3 DNA: TGTGCCAGCAGTCCTAGCGGTGTGGCAGATACGCAGTATTTT.

The chain is built from TRBV28 and TRBJ2-7, with TRBD2 matching over 7 bases. J gave up 4 bases and V 7 bases, and 13 bases lay outside the gene matches. Germline values: CDR1 MDHEN, CDR2 SYDVKM. The CDR3 contains 15 residues. This chain's CDR3 is CASTGSGLGIYEQYF. CDR3 nucleotides: TGTGCCAGCACCGGCTCCGGACTAGGTATTTACGAGCAGTACTTC. Drawing the rest from reference TRBV28 and TRBJ2-7, the complete variable domain is DVKVTQSSRYLVKRTGEKVFLECVQDMDHENMFWYRQDPGLGLRLIYFSYDVKMKEKGDIPEGYSVSREKKERFSLILESASTNQTSMYLCASTGSGLGIYEQYFGPGTRLTVT.

This chain joins TRBV15 and TRBJ2-1; 7 positions match TRBD2. This CDR3 is built from 16 residues. Looked up from germline, CDR1 is LNHNV and CDR2 is YYDKDF (reference sequence). After removal of 0 bases from V and 10 bases from J, the junction contained 12 bases not matched to a gene. The CDR3 coding sequence is TGTGCCACCAGCAGAGATGGGGCTAGCGGAGGCATAGAGCAGTTCTTC. Amino acids: CATSRDGASGGIEQFF.

The chain links TRBV27 to TRBJ1-5; tentatively, D is TRBD1 (6 bases). This CDR3 spans 14 amino acids. The V end lost 5 bases, the J end lost 6 bases, and 14 bases lay between the germline ends. Looked up from germline, CDR1 is MNHEY and CDR2 is SMNVEV (reference sequence). This CDR3 is CASSVAGVSQPQHF. The CDR3, as DNA: TGTGCCAGCAGTGTCGCAGGGGTTAGTCAGCCCCAGCATTTT.

This clone has only one observation. V usage is TRBV5-1 and J usage is TRBJ1-1; a possible D gene is TRBD1 (6 bases). Germline CDR1 is SGHRS and CDR2 is YFSETQ. V lost 3 bases, J lost 3 bases, and 9 bases lay in between. The CDR3 has 13 residues. Written as DNA, the CDR3 is TGCGCCAGCAGCTCCGGACAGTACACTGAAGCTTTCTTT. It translates to CASSSGQYTEAFF.

Note on this clone: Lacking the conserved final phenylalanine or tryptophan, this CDR3 likely reflects a read error. The DNA is left out, because the CDR3 cannot be placed on it with certainty; the CDR3 is given as TCRdb lists it. The chain couples TRBV30 to TRBJ1-2; TRBD1, as called in the table, went unchecked against the DNA. The V gene's germline CDR1 is GTSNPN and CDR2 SVGIG (reference sequence). The CDR3 has 9 amino acids, counting both end residues. The CDR3 protein is CAWGGRPAV.

J is TRBJ2-7 and V is TRBV27; 9 positions agree with TRBD2. The CDR3 contains 15 residues. V shed 4 bases and J 0 bases; nucleotides not matched to a gene: 4. The V gene's germline CDR1 is MNHEY and CDR2 SMNVEV (reference sequence). CDR3 region: CASSYLAGVSYEQYF. CDR3 nucleotides: TGTGCCAGCAGTTACTTAGCGGGGGTCTCCTACGAGCAGTACTTC.

The CDR3 protein is CASSVEGPEGEYGYTF. CDR3 DNA: TGTGCCAGCAGCGTAGAGGGTCCTGAGGGGGAATATGGCTACACCTTC. This rearrangement joins TRBV9 to TRBJ1-2; D is possibly TRBD1 (6 bases). Between the trimmed V and J ends, which lost 0 bases and 5 bases, there was a span of 17 bases. The CDR3 is 16 residues long. The germline V gene encodes CDR1 SGDLS and CDR2 YYNGEE.